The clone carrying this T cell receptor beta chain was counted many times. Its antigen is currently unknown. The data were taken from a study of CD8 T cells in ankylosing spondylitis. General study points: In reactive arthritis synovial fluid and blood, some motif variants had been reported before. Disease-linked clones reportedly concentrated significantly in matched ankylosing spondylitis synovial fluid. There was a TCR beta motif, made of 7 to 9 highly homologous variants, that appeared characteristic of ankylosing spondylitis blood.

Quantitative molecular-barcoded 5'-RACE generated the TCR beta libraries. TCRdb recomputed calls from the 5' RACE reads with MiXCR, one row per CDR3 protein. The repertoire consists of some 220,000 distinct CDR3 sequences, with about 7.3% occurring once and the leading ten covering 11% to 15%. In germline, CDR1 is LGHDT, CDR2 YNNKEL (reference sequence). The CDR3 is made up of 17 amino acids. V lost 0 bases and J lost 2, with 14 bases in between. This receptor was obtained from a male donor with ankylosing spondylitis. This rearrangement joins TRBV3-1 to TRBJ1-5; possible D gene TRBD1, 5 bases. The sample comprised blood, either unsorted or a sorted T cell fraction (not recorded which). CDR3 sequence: CASSQDWGREGNQPQHF. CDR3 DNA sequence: TGTGCCAGCAGCCAAGATTGGGGCAGGGAGGGCAATCAGCCCCAGCATTTT.